This T cell receptor (beta chain) was sequenced during a study of early stage breast cancer tumors. Turning to the study itself: Among some 12 ER+/PR+/HER2- tumors, eight were ductal, four lobular.

CDR1 and CDR2 from the germline V gene are LGHNA and YSLEER. Trimming cost V 0 bases and J 4 bases; bases outside gene matches: 4. The CDR3 length is 15 residues. The method was immunoSEQ multiplex PCR; TCRdb's version includes in-frame clones alone and lacks a portion of them. The table has 45,000 to 60,000 clones, around nine tenths seen once. Sample: blood. The receptor's source is a person aged 70 to 85 with breast cancer. The chain couples TRBV4-3 to TRBJ2-7; TRBD1 aligns across 9 bases. As DNA, the CDR3 is TGCGCCAGCAGCCAAGAGACAGGGGGATCGTACGAGCAGTACTTC. Translated: CASSQETGGSYEQYF.